Described below is a single T cell receptor beta chain sequence and its context. The entry originates in a study of blood T cell repertoires in COVID-19. As for the study in general: The cDNA or gDNA used as material had been derived from T cells, B-cell-depleted T cells, or PBMCs.

Data came from immunoSEQ multiplex PCR; TCRdb stores just in-frame clones and leaves some out. The top ten clones hold roughly a tenth of a sample with under 250,000 clones, around nine tenths of them seen once. Participants were aged about 18 to 100 years, lived in 25 or so US areas, and enrolled virtually. In germline, CDR1 is SNHLY, CDR2 FYNNEI. This CDR3 comprises 18 residues. The V gene end was trimmed by 5 bases and the J gene end by 5 bases; junction bases not matched to a gene: 20. This TCR derives from a man aged 25 to 40 who had recovered from COVID-19. The material sequenced was PBMCs or T cells enriched from blood (not recorded which). The V call is TRBV2, the J call TRBJ2-7; 8 bases align to TRBD2. The CDR3, as DNA: TGTGCCAGCAGTAGGTGGGCATCGACCGGGGGGGCCGGGAACGAGCAGTACTTC. Its translation is CASSRWASTGGAGNEQYF.